This TCR beta chain was captured by sequencing in a study of shared clonotypes between healthy human individuals. Whole-study findings and limits: The donor pool, a small one, limited the genetic and exposure-history diversity represented.

Deep-level assay runs were performed. TCRdb's copy holds only in-frame clones and misses some; the assay was immunoSEQ multiplex PCR. In the table there are some 490,000 clones, over 70% of which are singletons. Unsorted samples drew genomic DNA from tens of millions of PBMCs. As for this clone: What it binds is unknown. The likely explanation is a read error, given a far larger clone one base away. Other DNA sequences within the sample encode an identical CDR3.

Germline CDR1 reads ENHRY; CDR2 reads SYGVKD. The CDR3 spans 13 residues. J was trimmed by 7 bases and V by 9 bases; bases with no gene match: 10. The sequenced sample consisted of PBMCs. This clonotype originated in a woman aged 40 to 49 in good health. Some clones in this sample may be carry-over from other donors' samples. This chain links TRBV10-3 with TRBJ2-7, with TRBD2 identical over 9 bases. CDR3: CAIGTSKGHEQYF. CDR3 nucleotide sequence: TGTGCCATAGGGACTAGCAAAGGCCATGAGCAGTACTTC.